This TCR beta chain appears in the sequencing data of a study of post-analysis software for immune sequencing data. On this clonotype itself: Its matching antigen is unknown.

This CDR3 has 13 residues. Trimming took 3 bases from V and 11 from J; bases not matched to a gene: 8. Germline V CDR1 and CDR2: MNHEY, SMNVEV (reference sequence). Study conclusions and caveats: The F measure placed samples prepared in the same batch into strongly shared clusters. TRBV segments more frequent in patients than in controls numbered roughly 5 and included TRBV5-6, TRBV5-1 and TRBV20-1. Controls had significantly higher normalized Chao1 diversity than multiple sclerosis patients.

TCR beta libraries were prepared from cDNA with unique molecular identifiers. MiXCR was run by TCRdb on the PCR reads, yielding one entry per CDR3 protein. Of 700,000 to 800,000 distinct CDR3 sequences in the sample, about 27% were seen once. The sequence was collected from a girl between 10 and 17 years old with multiple sclerosis. The material sequenced was blood. The chain recombines TRBV27 with TRBJ1-2; 8 positions agree with TRBD1. CDR3 protein: CASSLSGGGSYTF. In nucleotides, the CDR3 is TGTGCCAGCAGTTTGTCAGGGGGCGGTTCATACACCTTC.